This T cell receptor beta chain was captured in a study of CD8 T cells in Susac syndrome. From germline, CDR1 is KGHSH and CDR2 LQKENI. Trimming took off 3 bases at V and 7 bases at J, with 10 bases between the two ends. The CDR3 is made up of 12 amino acids. Through negative isolation, CD4+ and CD8+ T cells were obtained, while TEMRA cells were enriched using FACS. Roughly 0.45 to 1 ug RNA was reverse transcribed with random hexamers. TCRdb re-derived calls from the immunoSEQ multiplex PCR reads in MiXCR, one entry per CDR3 protein. The sample yields about 130,000 distinct CDR3 sequences, nearly 95% seen once.

This rearrangement joins TRBV18 to TRBJ2-7; D not resolved. This receptor was taken from a human donor in good health. Sample: CD4+ T cells from PBMCs. The CDR3 loop reads CASSPSRQEQYF. In DNA form, the CDR3 reads TGTGCCAGCTCACCGTCGAGGCAAGAGCAGTACTTC. Filled out from reference TRBV18 and TRBJ2-7, the complete variable domain reads NAGVMQNPRHLVRRRGQEARLRCSPMKGHSHVYWYRQLPEEGLKFMVYLQKENIIDESGMPKERFSAEFPKEGPSILRIQQVVRGDSAAYFCASSPSRQEQYFGPGTRLTVT.